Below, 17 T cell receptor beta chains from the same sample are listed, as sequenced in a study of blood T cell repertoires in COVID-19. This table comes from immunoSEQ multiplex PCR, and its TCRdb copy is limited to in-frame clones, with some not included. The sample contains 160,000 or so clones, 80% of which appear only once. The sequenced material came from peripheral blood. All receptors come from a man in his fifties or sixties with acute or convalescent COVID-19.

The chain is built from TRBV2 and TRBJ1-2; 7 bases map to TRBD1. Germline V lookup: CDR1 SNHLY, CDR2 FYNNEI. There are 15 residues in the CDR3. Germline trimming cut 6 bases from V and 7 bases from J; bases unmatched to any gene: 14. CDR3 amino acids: CASRTHRGPQGGYTF. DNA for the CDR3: TGTGCCAGCAGGACTCACAGGGGCCCCCAGGGTGGCTACACCTTC.

The CDR3 DNA sequence: TGCGCCAGCAGCCCTACCTCTTCAGGGGGCAGAGTGGAAGCTTTCTTT. Encoded protein: CASSPTSSGGRVEAFF. This rearrangement joins TRBV4-3 to TRBJ1-1; 8 bases are shared with TRBD1. The CDR3 covers 16 residues. Unmatched junction bases numbered 15, after V lost 4 bases and J lost 8 bases. Germline-derived CDR1 and CDR2 are LGHNA and YSLEER.

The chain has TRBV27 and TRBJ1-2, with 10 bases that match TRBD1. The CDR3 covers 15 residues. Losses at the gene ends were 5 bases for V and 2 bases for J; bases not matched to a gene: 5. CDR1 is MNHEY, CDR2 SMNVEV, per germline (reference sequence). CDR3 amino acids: CASSPDRGRNYGYTF. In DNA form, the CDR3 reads TGTGCCAGCAGTCCCGACAGGGGGCGCAACTATGGCTACACCTTC.

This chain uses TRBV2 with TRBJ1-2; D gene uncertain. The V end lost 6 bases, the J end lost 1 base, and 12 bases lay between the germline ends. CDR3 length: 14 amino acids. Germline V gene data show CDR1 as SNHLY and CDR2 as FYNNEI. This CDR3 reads CASSAESLNYGYTF. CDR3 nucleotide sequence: TGTGCCAGCAGCGCAGAAAGTCTTAACTATGGCTACACCTTC. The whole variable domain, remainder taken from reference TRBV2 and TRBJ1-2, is EPEVTQTPSHQVTQMGQEVILRCVPISNHLYFYWYRQILGQKVEFLVSFYNNEISEKSEIFDDQFSVERPDGSNFTLKIRSTKLEDSAMYFCASSAESLNYGYTFGSGTRLTVV.

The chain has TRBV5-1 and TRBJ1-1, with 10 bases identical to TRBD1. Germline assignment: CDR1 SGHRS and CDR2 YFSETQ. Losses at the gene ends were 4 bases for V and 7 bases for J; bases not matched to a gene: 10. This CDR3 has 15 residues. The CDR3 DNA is TGCGCCAGCAGCGAGGGGACAGGGGCAGCAATTGAAGCTTTCTTT. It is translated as CASSEGTGAAIEAFF.

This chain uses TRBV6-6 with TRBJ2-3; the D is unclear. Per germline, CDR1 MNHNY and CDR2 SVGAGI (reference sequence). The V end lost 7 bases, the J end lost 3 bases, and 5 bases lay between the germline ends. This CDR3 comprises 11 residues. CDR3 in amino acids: CASTRTDTQYF. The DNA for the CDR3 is TGTGCCAGCACCCGGACAGATACGCAGTATTTT.

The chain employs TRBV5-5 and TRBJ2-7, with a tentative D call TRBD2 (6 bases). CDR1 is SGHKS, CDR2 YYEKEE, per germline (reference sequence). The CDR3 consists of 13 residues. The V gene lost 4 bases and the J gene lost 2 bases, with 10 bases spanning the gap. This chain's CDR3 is CASSGGVTYEQYF. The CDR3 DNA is TGTGCCAGCAGCGGCGGGGTTACCTACGAGCAGTACTTC. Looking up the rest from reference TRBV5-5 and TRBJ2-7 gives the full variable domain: DAGVTQSPTHLIKTRGQQVTLRCSPISGHKSVSWYQQVLGQGPQFIFQYYEKEERGRGNFPDRFSARQFPNYSSELNVNALLLGDSALYLCASSGGVTYEQYFGPGTRLTVT.

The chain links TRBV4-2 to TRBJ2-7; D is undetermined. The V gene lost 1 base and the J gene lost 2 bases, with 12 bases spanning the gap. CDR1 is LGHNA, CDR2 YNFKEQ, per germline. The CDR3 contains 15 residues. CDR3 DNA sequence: TGTGCCAGCAGCCAAGGAGGTGGTGGAACCTACGAGCAGTACTTC. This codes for CASSQGGGGTYEQYF.

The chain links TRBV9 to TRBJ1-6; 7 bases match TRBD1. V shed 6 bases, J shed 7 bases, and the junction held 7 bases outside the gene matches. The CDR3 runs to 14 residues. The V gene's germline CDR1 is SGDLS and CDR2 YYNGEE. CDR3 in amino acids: CASNEAGGNSPLHF. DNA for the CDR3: TGTGCCAGCAACGAGGCAGGGGGGAATTCACCCCTCCACTTT.

This CDR3 is CASSLSGTSLHEQYF. Written as DNA, the CDR3 is TGTGCCAGCAGTTTATCGGGGACTAGCCTCCACGAGCAGTACTTC. The rearrangement joins TRBV27 to TRBJ2-7; 9 bases align to TRBD2. Germline assignment: CDR1 MNHEY and CDR2 SMNVEV (reference sequence). The CDR3 runs 15 residues. V shed 0 bases, J shed 5 bases, and the junction held 5 bases outside the gene matches.

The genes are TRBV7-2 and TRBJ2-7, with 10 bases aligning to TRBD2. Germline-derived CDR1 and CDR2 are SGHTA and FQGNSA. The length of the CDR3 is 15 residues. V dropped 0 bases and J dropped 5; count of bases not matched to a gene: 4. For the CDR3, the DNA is TGTGCCAGCAGCTTAGCGGGGCTAGCGGGGGACGAGCAGTACTTC. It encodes CASSLAGLAGDEQYF.

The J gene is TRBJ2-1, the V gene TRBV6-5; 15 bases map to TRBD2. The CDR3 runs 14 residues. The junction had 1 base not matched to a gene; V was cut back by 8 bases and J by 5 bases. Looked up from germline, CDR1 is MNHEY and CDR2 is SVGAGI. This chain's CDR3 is CASGLAGGHNEQFF. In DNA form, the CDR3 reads TGTGCCAGCGGACTAGCGGGAGGGCACAATGAGCAGTTCTTC.

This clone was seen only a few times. The CDR3 nucleotides read TGTGCCAGCAGATATCCCGGGACTAGGGGCGAGCAGTACTTC. It translates to CASRYPGTRGEQYF. V gene TRBV7-2 combines with J gene TRBJ2-7; TRBD2 agrees at 8 bases. The V gene end was trimmed by 6 bases and the J gene end by 6 bases; junction bases not matched to a gene: 10. Germline V gene lookup returns CDR1 SGHTA and CDR2 FQGNSA. CDR3 length: 14 residues. Combining the CDR3 with reference TRBV7-2 and TRBJ2-7 gives the whole variable domain GAGVSQSPSNKVTEKGKDVELRCDPISGHTALYWYRQSLGQGLEFLIYFQGNSAPDKSGLPSDRFSAERTGGSVSTLTIQRTQQEDSAVYLCASRYPGTRGEQYFGPGTRLTVT.

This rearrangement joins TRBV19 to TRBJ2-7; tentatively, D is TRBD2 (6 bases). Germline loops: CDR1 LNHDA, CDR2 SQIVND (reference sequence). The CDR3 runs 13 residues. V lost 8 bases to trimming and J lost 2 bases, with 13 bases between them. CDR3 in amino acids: CASSPRGTYEQYF. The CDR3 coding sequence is TGTGCCAGTTCCCCCCGGGGGACCTACGAGCAGTACTTC.

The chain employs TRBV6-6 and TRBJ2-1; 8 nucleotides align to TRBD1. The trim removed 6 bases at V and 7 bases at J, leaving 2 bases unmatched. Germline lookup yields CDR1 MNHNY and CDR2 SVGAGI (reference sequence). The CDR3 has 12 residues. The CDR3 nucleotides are TGTGCCAGCAGGGACAGGGAAAATGAGCAGTTCTTC. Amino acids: CASRDRENEQFF.

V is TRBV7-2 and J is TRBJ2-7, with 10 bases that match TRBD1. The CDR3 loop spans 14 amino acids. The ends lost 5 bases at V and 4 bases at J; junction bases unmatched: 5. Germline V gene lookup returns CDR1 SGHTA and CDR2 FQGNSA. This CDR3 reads CASSADRGKYEQYF. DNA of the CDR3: TGTGCCAGCAGCGCGGACAGGGGGAAGTACGAGCAGTACTTC.

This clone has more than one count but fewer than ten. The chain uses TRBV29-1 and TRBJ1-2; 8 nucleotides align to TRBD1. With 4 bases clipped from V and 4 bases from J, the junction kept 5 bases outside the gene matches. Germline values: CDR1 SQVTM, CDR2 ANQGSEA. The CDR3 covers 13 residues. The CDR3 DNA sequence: TGCAGCGTTGGTTCTGGGACAGGCTATGGCTACACCTTC. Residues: CSVGSGTGYGYTF.